The sequence of this T cell receptor beta chain was determined in a study of blood T cells in healthy people across ages. Regarding this clonotype: Its antigen is as yet unknown.

Germline CDR1 is MNHNS and CDR2 is SASEGT. This CDR3 spans 13 amino acids. V was trimmed by 7 bases and J by 10 bases, leaving 14 bases between them. Study observations and caveats: No one knew whether donors had CMV, which possibly confounded expanded clonotype changes.

Primed by a sample-barcoded 5' primer and a J-beta primer mix, a second PCR proceeded for 7 to 11 cycles. Every cDNA was tagged by a template-switch adaptor with 12 random nucleotides. Using its own MiXCR run on the 5' RACE reads, TCRdb lists one record per CDR3 protein. Of about 1.4 million distinct CDR3 sequences detected, 59% appear once; the ten largest clones hold roughly 7%. Sample donors were healthy Caucasian individuals that came from Russia, aged about 6 to 100. Per sample, a minimum of 7 million PBMCs were isolated. The TCR was taken from a man younger than 30 in good health. The rearrangement links TRBV6-1 to TRBJ1-6, with D unclear. Source material: blood. The CDR3: CASKEGLRSPLHF. The CDR3 region has the DNA TGTGCCAGCAAGGAGGGTCTAAGATCACCCCTCCACTTT.